These 21 T cell receptor beta chains were all obtained from the same sample, sequenced in a study of yellow fever vaccine responses in identical twins. TCRdb independently ran MiXCR on the RT-PCR reads; one entry per CDR3 protein. The sample shows a few thousand distinct CDR3 sequences, over 75% of them seen only once. Sequencing was performed on T cells from blood (PBMCs), unsorted or a sorted subset (not recorded which), taken before or after yellow fever vaccination (not recorded which). The source of these receptors is a woman aged 18-35 years who received the yellow fever vaccine.

The rearrangement uses TRBV12-3 or TRBV12-4 and TRBJ1-1, with a tentative D call TRBD1 (5 bases). The V gene lost 10 bases and the J gene lost 3 bases, with 15 bases spanning the gap. This CDR3 is built from 13 residues. DNA for the CDR3: TGTGCCATCAGCCCTCGAGGGGACACTGAAGCTTTCTTT. Translated, it gives CAISPRGDTEAFF.

The chain is built from TRBV5-2 and TRBJ2-3. TRBV5-2 represents a pseudogene. The CDR3 totals 13 residues. The CDR3 DNA sequence: TGTGCCAGCAAATTGGGGTTTTCAGATACGCAGTATTTT. Protein sequence: CASKLGFSDTQYF.

The V and J genes are TRBV28 and TRBJ1-6, with 7 positions matching TRBD1. The V segment lost 6 bases and the J segment 8 bases; nucleotides outside the gene matches: 13. CDR3 length: 16 amino acids. Germline values: CDR1 MDHEN, CDR2 SYDVKM. CDR3 in amino acids: CASRDLQGKGHSPLHF. The CDR3 DNA follows: TGTGCCAGCAGGGACTTACAGGGGAAGGGTCATTCACCCCTCCACTTT.

J is TRBJ2-7 and V is TRBV12-3 or TRBV12-4; TRBD2 aligns across 10 bases. The junction had 2 bases not matched to a gene; V was cut back by 4 bases and J by 2 bases. The CDR3 has 14 residues. This chain's CDR3 is CASSSSGGAYEQYF. For the CDR3, the DNA is TGTGCCAGCAGTTCAAGCGGGGGGGCCTACGAGCAGTACTTC.

The chain links TRBV29-1 to TRBJ2-7; 9 bases are a match to TRBD2. The CDR3 contains 13 residues. V shed 7 bases, J shed 3 bases, and the junction held 7 bases outside the gene matches. From germline, CDR1 is SQVTM and CDR2 ANQGSEA. The CDR3 sequence is CSALTSGNYEQYF. The CDR3 bases are TGCAGCGCACTGACTAGCGGAAACTACGAGCAGTACTTC.

Only one count was recorded for this clonotype. This chain joins TRBV4-1 and TRBJ2-1, with unresolved D. V lost 0 bases to trimming and J lost 4 bases, with 4 bases between them. CDR3 size: 13 residues. Germline V gives CDR1 MGHRA, CDR2 YSYEKL. In nucleotides, the CDR3 is TGCGCCAGCAGCCAAGATGGATACAATGAGCAGTTCTTC. Translation: CASSQDGYNEQFF.

The chain combines TRBV20-1 with TRBJ2-7; TRBD1 agrees at 7 bases. Germline CDR1 DFQATT, CDR2 SNEGSKA (reference sequence). The CDR3 sequence is 13 residues long. The ends lost 6 bases at V and 3 bases at J; junction bases unmatched: 8. The CDR3 DNA reads as TGCAGTGCCCCGGGACAGTCTGACTACGAGCAGTACTTC. Protein sequence: CSAPGQSDYEQYF.

CDR3 residues: CASDRTSTDTQYF. The CDR3 DNA follows: TGTGCCAGCGACAGGACTAGCACAGATACGCAGTATTTT. This rearrangement joins TRBV28 to TRBJ2-3; weak D call: TRBD1 (6 bases). V lost 8 bases to trimming and J lost 0 bases, with 9 bases between them. Germline V lookup: CDR1 MDHEN, CDR2 SYDVKM. The CDR3 runs 13 residues.

The genes are TRBV28 and TRBJ2-4, with TRBD1 identical over 12 bases. Losses at the gene ends were 3 bases for V and 2 bases for J; bases not matched to a gene: 8. The CDR3 totals 18 residues. Germline values: CDR1 MDHEN, CDR2 SYDVKM. Here the CDR3 DNA reads TGTGCCAGCAGTTTCTGGGACAGGGGGCGCGTGTCCAAAAACATTCAGTACTTC. Its protein product is CASSFWDRGRVSKNIQYF.

This clonotype was detected a few times. V gene TRBV20-1 combines with J gene TRBJ2-1; D perhaps matches TRBD2 (6 bases). The CDR3 is made up of 15 amino acids. Germline V gives CDR1 DFQATT, CDR2 SNEGSKA (reference sequence). Trimming cost V 2 bases and J 0 bases, with 11 bases left between them. CDR3 sequence reads: CSARKDYLSYNEQFF. CDR3 nucleotides: TGCAGTGCTAGAAAGGACTACCTCTCCTACAATGAGCAGTTCTTC.

The chain joins TRBV4-1 to TRBJ2-3; TRBD2 agrees at 12 bases. Germline CDR1 is MGHRA and CDR2 is YSYEKL. This CDR3 is 15 amino acids long. After removal of 2 bases from V and 6 bases from J, the junction contained 3 bases not matched to a gene. The CDR3 protein is CASSQFGTSGDTQYF. CDR3 DNA sequence: TGCGCCAGCAGCCAATTCGGGACTAGCGGGGATACGCAGTATTTT.

The V gene is TRBV3-1, the J gene TRBJ2-7, with 8 bases that match TRBD1. Germline CDR1 and CDR2: LGHDT and YNNKEL (reference sequence). Germline trimming cut 1 base from V and 5 bases from J; bases unmatched to any gene: 7. CDR3 length equals 15 residues. The CDR3: CASSQAGTGFHEQYF. The DNA of the CDR3 is TGTGCCAGCAGCCAAGCCGGGACAGGTTTCCACGAGCAGTACTTC.

This chain uses TRBV5-1 with TRBJ1-6; no firm D call. Trimming removed 6 bases at V and 2 bases at J, with 12 bases between. Germline lookup yields CDR1 SGHRS and CDR2 YFSETQ. This CDR3 is built from 15 residues. The CDR3 DNA follows: TGCGCCAGCACGACACAATCGGCCTATAATTCACCCCTCCACTTT. It yields the protein CASTTQSAYNSPLHF.

This sequence joins TRBV29-1 and TRBJ2-2; possible D gene TRBD1, 6 bases. CDR1 SQVTM and CDR2 ANQGSEA come from the germline V gene. CDR3 length: 13 amino acids. Trimming stripped 3 bases from V and 3 bases from J, with 8 bases between. CDR3 in DNA: TGCAGCGTTGACACAGGGTACACCGGGGAGCTGTTTTTT. It specifies CSVDTGYTGELFF.

J is TRBJ2-7 and V is TRBV7-9; D may be TRBD1 or TRBD2 (6 bases each). Trimming took 3 bases from V and 6 from J, leaving 15 bases between them. The CDR3 has 14 residues. Germline CDR1 SEHNR, CDR2 FQNEAQ (reference sequence). The CDR3 spells CASSFSNGGSEQYF. The CDR3 DNA follows: TGTGCCAGCAGCTTCTCTAACGGGGGCAGCGAGCAGTACTTC. Full variable domain (outside the CDR3, taken from reference TRBV7-9 and TRBJ2-7): DTGVSQNPRHKITKRGQNVTFRCDPISEHNRLYWYRQTLGQGPEFLTYFQNEAQLEKSRLLSDRFSAERPKGSFSTLEIQRTEQGDSAMYLCASSFSNGGSEQYFGPGTRLTVT.

The chain carries TRBV18 and TRBJ2-5; 10 nucleotides match TRBD2. The CDR3 runs 16 residues. CDR1 is KGHSH, CDR2 LQKENI, per germline. J gave up 1 base and V 6 bases, and 8 bases lay outside the gene matches. CDR3 sequence reads: CASSAGLAVLQETQYF. The CDR3 coding sequence is TGTGCCAGCTCGGCCGGACTAGCGGTCCTCCAAGAGACCCAGTACTTC.

J is TRBJ2-1 and V is TRBV18, with D perhaps TRBD1 or TRBD2 (5 bases each). The germline gives CDR1 KGHSH, CDR2 LQKENI. The CDR3 is made up of 12 amino acids. V gave up 2 bases and J gave up 9 bases, with 8 bases separating them. CDR3 in amino acids: CASSPGGPEQFF. In DNA, the CDR3 is TGTGCCAGCTCACCAGGGGGACCTGAGCAGTTCTTC. Using reference TRBV18 and TRBJ2-1 for the parts outside the CDR3, the full variable domain is NAGVMQNPRHLVRRRGQEARLRCSPMKGHSHVYWYRQLPEEGLKFMVYLQKENIIDESGMPKERFSAEFPKEGPSILRIQQVVRGDSAAYFCASSPGGPEQFFGPGTRLTVL.

The chain is built from TRBV11-2 and TRBJ2-3, with a tentative D call TRBD1 (7 bases). V lost 5 bases and J 0 bases, leaving 12 bases between the germline ends. The CDR3 totals 15 residues. The V gene's germline CDR1 is SGHAT and CDR2 FQNNGV. The CDR3: CASSTGDSSTDTQYF. As DNA, the CDR3 is TGTGCCAGCAGCACGGGGGACAGCAGCACAGATACGCAGTATTTT. The full variable domain, completed using reference TRBV11-2 and TRBJ2-3, is EAGVAQSPRYKIIEKRQSVAFWCNPISGHATLYWYQQILGQGPKLLIQFQNNGVVDDSQLPKDRFSAERLKGVDSTLKIQPAKLEDSAVYLCASSTGDSSTDTQYFGPGTRLTVL.

The chain combines TRBV18 with TRBJ2-7, with 11 bases identical to TRBD2. Germline CDR1 is KGHSH and CDR2 is LQKENI. The CDR3 is made up of 19 amino acids. The V segment lost 6 bases and the J segment 3 bases; nucleotides outside the gene matches: 19. Here the CDR3 reads CASSQPASGTSGYLYEQYF. The CDR3 DNA follows: TGTGCCAGCTCCCAACCTGCTTCCGGGACTAGCGGATATCTCTACGAGCAGTACTTC.

This chain uses TRBV2 with TRBJ2-1, with D possibly matching TRBD2 (6 bases). Trimming stripped 4 bases from V and 5 bases from J, with 12 bases between. Germline-derived CDR1 and CDR2 are SNHLY and FYNNEI. The length of the CDR3 is 14 residues. CDR3 amino acids: CASSGRGTDNEQFF. CDR3 coding DNA: TGTGCCAGCAGTGGGAGGGGCACAGACAATGAGCAGTTCTTC.

J is TRBJ2-1 and V is TRBV20-1, with unresolved D. The CDR3 extends over 11 amino acids. Germline V gives CDR1 DFQATT, CDR2 SNEGSKA (reference sequence). V was pared by 6 bases and J by 8 bases, with 11 bases between. The CDR3 is CSATASYEQFF. For the CDR3, the DNA is TGCAGTGCGACGGCGTCATATGAGCAGTTCTTC.